These T cell receptor beta chains were read from a single sample in a study of cytomegalovirus exposure and HLA in healthy donors. TCRdb's table, derived via immunoSEQ multiplex PCR, lists solely in-frame clones and lacks some. The sample contains 100,000 or so clones, 73% of which appear only once. Sequencing input: PBMCs. The receptor source for this set is a man between 40 and 49 years old in good health and CMV-seronegative. CDR3s include the opening cysteine and the closing phenylalanine or tryptophan. The D gene is left open where the match is weak. Clone sizes are given selectively: once, few, many, or a class where the clone is expanded.

clone_size: few; v_call: TRBV25-1; cdr3_length: 15; d_call: TRBD1; j_call: TRBJ1-4; cdr3_nt: TGTGCCAGCAGTGACACCGGGACAGCTGGTGAAAAACTGTTTTTT; cdr3_aa: CASSDTGTAGEKLFF
clone_size: NA; v_call: TRBV5-4; cdr3_length: 15; d_call: TRBD1; j_call: TRBJ1-6; cdr3_nt: TGTGCCAGCAGCTTGGTGTCAGGGGGGTCTTCACCCCTCCACTTT; cdr3_aa: CASSLVSGGSSPLHF
clone_size: NA; v_call: TRBV11-2; cdr3_length: 12; d_call: NA; j_call: TRBJ2-7; cdr3_nt: TGTGCCAGCAGCTTTGCGAGGTACGAGCAGTACTTC; cdr3_aa: CASSFARYEQYF
clone_size: once; v_call: TRBV12-5; cdr3_length: 15; d_call: NA; j_call: TRBJ2-7; cdr3_nt: TGTGCTAGTGGTTTGTCCCCGGCAGGTCGCTACGAGCAGTACTTC; cdr3_aa: CASGLSPAGRYEQYF
clone_size: once; v_call: TRBV7-9; cdr3_length: 18; d_call: TRBD2; j_call: TRBJ2-1; cdr3_nt: TGTGCCAGCATGAATACAAAAGGGGTAGCGGGGGGGAGGGATGAGCAGTTCTTC; cdr3_aa: CASMNTKGVAGGRDEQFF
clone_size: NA; v_call: TRBV9; cdr3_length: 13; d_call: NA; j_call: TRBJ2-7; cdr3_nt: TGTGCCAGCAGCCCGGGTAGTTCCTACGAGCAGTACTTC; cdr3_aa: CASSPGSSYEQYF
clone_size: NA; v_call: TRBV2; cdr3_length: 11; d_call: NA; j_call: TRBJ1-1; cdr3_nt: TGTGCCAGCAGTGAGAGGCCTGAAGCTTTCTTT; cdr3_aa: CASSERPEAFF
clone_size: NA; v_call: TRBV28; cdr3_length: 15; d_call: NA; j_call: TRBJ1-4; cdr3_nt: TGTGCCAGCAGTCCACCCCCGGTACCTAATGAAAAACTGTTTTTT; cdr3_aa: CASSPPPVPNEKLFF
clone_size: NA; v_call: TRBV28; cdr3_length: 12; d_call: TRBD1; j_call: TRBJ1-1; cdr3_nt: TGTGCCGCCCGGACAGGGCTTGTCGAAGCTTTCTTT; cdr3_aa: CAARTGLVEAFF
clone_size: NA; v_call: TRBV2; cdr3_length: 15; d_call: NA; j_call: TRBJ2-7; cdr3_nt: TGTGCCAGCAGTGAGGCCCCAGAGCGCCTCTACGAGCAGTACTTC; cdr3_aa: CASSEAPERLYEQYF
clone_size: NA; v_call: TRBV6-1; cdr3_length: 19; d_call: TRBD1; j_call: TRBJ1-5; cdr3_nt: TGTGCCAGCAGTGGGAGACAGGGGCAGGGAGGATTCCTGGCTCAGCCCCAGCATTTT; cdr3_aa: CASSGRQGQGGFLAQPQHF
clone_size: NA; v_call: TRBV19; cdr3_length: 16; d_call: NA; j_call: TRBJ2-3; cdr3_nt: TGTGCCAGTAGTGCTTACAGGACCCGTAGCACAGATACGCAGTATTTT; cdr3_aa: CASSAYRTRSTDTQYF
clone_size: NA; v_call: TRBV4-3; cdr3_length: 15; d_call: NA; j_call: TRBJ2-1; cdr3_nt: TGCGCCAGCAGCCAACCGGACAAACCCTACAATGAGCAGTTCTTC; cdr3_aa: CASSQPDKPYNEQFF
clone_size: NA; v_call: TRBV7-9; cdr3_length: 13; d_call: NA; j_call: TRBJ2-7; cdr3_nt: TGTGCCAGCAGAAAACTAGTAGCCTACGAGCAGTACTTC; cdr3_aa: CASRKLVAYEQYF
clone_size: medium-sized; v_call: TRBV7-8; cdr3_length: 18; d_call: TRBD1; j_call: TRBJ2-7; cdr3_nt: TGTGCCAGCAGCTTTACAATCAGACGGGACAGAATTTCCTACGAGCAGTACTTC; cdr3_aa: CASSFTIRRDRISYEQYF
clone_size: NA; v_call: TRBV23-1; cdr3_length: 14; d_call: NA; j_call: TRBJ1-1; cdr3_nt: TGCGCCCCCCCTGTCAGGGCTTGGCGTACTGAAGCTTTCTTT; cdr3_aa: CAPPVRAWRTEAFF
clone_size: once; v_call: TRBV7-9; cdr3_length: 15; d_call: TRBD1; j_call: TRBJ1-5; cdr3_nt: TGTGCCAGCAGCTCAGGGGGTGGGAGCAATCAGCCCCAGCATTTT; cdr3_aa: CASSSGGGSNQPQHF
clone_size: NA; v_call: TRBV6-5; cdr3_length: 13; d_call: TRBD1; j_call: TRBJ1-2; cdr3_nt: TGTGCCAGCAGTTATGCCGACAGGGGAAAGAACACCTTC; cdr3_aa: CASSYADRGKNTF
clone_size: NA; v_call: TRBV6-4; cdr3_length: 13; d_call: NA; j_call: TRBJ1-3; cdr3_nt: TGTGCCAGCAGTGACGGGAGGAGAAACACCATATATTTT; cdr3_aa: CASSDGRRNTIYF
clone_size: few; v_call: TRBV5-1; cdr3_length: 14; d_call: NA; j_call: TRBJ1-1; cdr3_nt: TGCGCCAGCAGCTTGAATGGGGAGGGCACTGAAGCTTTCTTT; cdr3_aa: CASSLNGEGTEAFF
clone_size: NA; v_call: TRBV7-2; cdr3_length: 14; d_call: TRBD2; j_call: TRBJ2-5; cdr3_nt: TGTGCCAGCAGCTTAGTGGGGAGGGCAGAGACCCAGTACTTC; cdr3_aa: CASSLVGRAETQYF
clone_size: NA; v_call: TRBV6-1; cdr3_length: 13; d_call: NA; j_call: TRBJ1-1; cdr3_nt: TGTGCCAGCACCCCATACCTACAGGGTCTGGCTTTCTTT; cdr3_aa: CASTPYLQGLAFF
clone_size: few; v_call: TRBV9; cdr3_length: 16; d_call: TRBD1; j_call: TRBJ2-3; cdr3_nt: TGTGCCAGCAGCGTCCGGACAGGGGGTAGTTCAGATACGCAGTATTTT; cdr3_aa: CASSVRTGGSSDTQYF
clone_size: NA; v_call: TRBV5-1; cdr3_length: 17; d_call: TRBD2; j_call: TRBJ2-3; cdr3_nt: TGCGCCAGCAGCTTGGTAGCGGGGGGGCCTAGCACAGATACGCAGTATTTT; cdr3_aa: CASSLVAGGPSTDTQYF
clone_size: NA; v_call: TRBV28; cdr3_length: 15; d_call: NA; j_call: TRBJ1-5; cdr3_nt: TGTGCCAGCAGTTTACAGGGAGGGGGCAATCAGCCCCAGCATTTT; cdr3_aa: CASSLQGGGNQPQHF
clone_size: few; v_call: TRBV6-1; cdr3_length: 13; d_call: NA; j_call: TRBJ2-7; cdr3_nt: TGTGCCAGCAGGAGGGACTCGGTCTACGAGCAGTACTTC; cdr3_aa: CASRRDSVYEQYF
clone_size: NA; v_call: TRBV5-6; cdr3_length: 14; d_call: NA; j_call: TRBJ1-5; cdr3_nt: TGTGCCAGCAGCTTGGCAGGGGGCAATCAGCCCCAGCATTTT; cdr3_aa: CASSLAGGNQPQHF
clone_size: NA; v_call: TRBV2; cdr3_length: 16; d_call: NA; j_call: TRBJ2-5; cdr3_nt: TGTGCCAGCAGTTACCCAGGGGCGAGTCTCGAAGAGACCCAGTACTTC; cdr3_aa: CASSYPGASLEETQYF
clone_size: NA; v_call: TRBV10-3; cdr3_length: 16; d_call: NA; j_call: TRBJ2-2; cdr3_nt: TGTGCCATCAGTGAGTCGGCAGGAACGAACACCGGGGAGCTGTTTTTT; cdr3_aa: CAISESAGTNTGELFF
clone_size: few; v_call: TRBV2; cdr3_length: 14; d_call: NA; j_call: TRBJ1-1; cdr3_nt: TGTGCCAGCAGTGCTTTCCCAGGGAACACTGAAGCTTTCTTT; cdr3_aa: CASSAFPGNTEAFF
clone_size: NA; v_call: TRBV7-9; cdr3_length: 13; d_call: TRBD1; j_call: TRBJ1-2; cdr3_nt: TGTGCCAGCAGCGTGAGGACAGGGGAGGGCTACACCTTC; cdr3_aa: CASSVRTGEGYTF
clone_size: NA; v_call: TRBV6-5; cdr3_length: 14; d_call: TRBD2; j_call: TRBJ2-5; cdr3_nt: TGTGCCAGTACCAAACTAGCGGGGAAAGAGACCCAGTACTTC; cdr3_aa: CASTKLAGKETQYF
clone_size: NA; v_call: TRBV7-7; cdr3_length: 14; d_call: TRBD1; j_call: TRBJ2-7; cdr3_nt: TGTGCCAGCAGCCCGTCGACAGGGGGCTACGAGCAGTACTTC; cdr3_aa: CASSPSTGGYEQYF
clone_size: once; v_call: TRBV19; cdr3_length: 14; d_call: NA; j_call: TRBJ1-2; cdr3_nt: TGTGCCAGTAGTATAGGACAGCCCTCCTATGGCTACACCTTC; cdr3_aa: CASSIGQPSYGYTF
clone_size: NA; v_call: TRBV30; cdr3_length: 15; d_call: NA; j_call: TRBJ1-5; cdr3_nt: TGTGCCTGGAGTCATCGCGGACAGTTAGGTCAGCCCCAGCATTTT; cdr3_aa: CAWSHRGQLGQPQHF
clone_size: NA; v_call: TRBV5-4; cdr3_length: 13; d_call: NA; j_call: TRBJ2-1; cdr3_nt: TGTGCCAGCAGGCCAGGCTCATATGGTGAGCAGTTCTTC; cdr3_aa: CASRPGSYGEQFF
clone_size: NA; v_call: TRBV6-1; cdr3_length: 13; d_call: TRBD1; j_call: TRBJ1-6; cdr3_nt: TGTGCCAGCAAGGGGACAGATAATTCACCCCTCCACTTT; cdr3_aa: CASKGTDNSPLHF
clone_size: NA; v_call: TRBV6-1; cdr3_length: 13; d_call: NA; j_call: TRBJ2-7; cdr3_nt: TGTGCCTCAGTGCGGGGCTACTCCTACGAGCAGTACTTC; cdr3_aa: CASVRGYSYEQYF
clone_size: NA; v_call: TRBV28; cdr3_length: 13; d_call: TRBD2; j_call: TRBJ2-7; cdr3_nt: TGTGCCAGCAGGATCGGGACTAGCCTCGAGCAGTACTTC; cdr3_aa: CASRIGTSLEQYF
clone_size: NA; v_call: TRBV25-1; cdr3_length: 14; d_call: TRBD1; j_call: TRBJ2-7; cdr3_nt: TGTGCCAGCAGCGGGACAGGGTTTACCTACGAGCAGTACTTC; cdr3_aa: CASSGTGFTYEQYF
clone_size: NA; v_call: TRBV6-6; cdr3_length: 16; d_call: NA; j_call: TRBJ2-1; cdr3_nt: TGTGCCAGCACAGGGGGGTATGGGGTATCCTACAATGAGCAGTTCTTC; cdr3_aa: CASTGGYGVSYNEQFF
clone_size: many; v_call: TRBV5-8; cdr3_length: 13; d_call: NA; j_call: TRBJ1-2; cdr3_nt: TGTGCCAGCAGCTTGGCCCGGGGCTATGGCTACACCTTC; cdr3_aa: CASSLARGYGYTF
clone_size: NA; v_call: TRBV5-1; cdr3_length: 16; d_call: TRBD1; j_call: TRBJ1-4; cdr3_nt: TGCGCCAGCAGACCCTGGGACAGCTCAACTAATGAAAAACTGTTTTTT; cdr3_aa: CASRPWDSSTNEKLFF
clone_size: few; v_call: TRBV7-3; cdr3_length: 15; d_call: TRBD2; j_call: TRBJ2-5; cdr3_nt: TGTGCCAGCAGCCCCCGGGCGGGGGGGCGGGAGACCCAGTACTTC; cdr3_aa: CASSPRAGGRETQYF
clone_size: NA; v_call: TRBV19; cdr3_length: 14; d_call: NA; j_call: TRBJ1-5; cdr3_nt: TGTGCCAGTAGTATAGATCTAGAAAATCAGCCCCAGCATTTT; cdr3_aa: CASSIDLENQPQHF
clone_size: NA; v_call: TRBV9; cdr3_length: 14; d_call: TRBD2; j_call: TRBJ2-5; cdr3_nt: TGTGCCAGCAGCCTGCGGGGGAACCAAGAGACCCAGTACTTC; cdr3_aa: CASSLRGNQETQYF
clone_size: NA; v_call: TRBV28; cdr3_length: 13; d_call: NA; j_call: TRBJ1-1; cdr3_nt: TGTGCCAGCAGGCTCGACAGCTACACTGAAGCTTTCTTT; cdr3_aa: CASRLDSYTEAFF
clone_size: NA; v_call: TRBV14; cdr3_length: 17; d_call: TRBD1; j_call: TRBJ1-1; cdr3_nt: TGTGCCAGCAGCCAAGGGCGGGACAGGCTCGATTGGAGTGAAGCTTTCTTT; cdr3_aa: CASSQGRDRLDWSEAFF
clone_size: many; v_call: TRBV4-3; cdr3_length: 16; d_call: NA; j_call: TRBJ1-3; cdr3_nt: TGCGCCAGCAGCGAACGATTGGACAGCGCTGGAAACACCATATATTTT; cdr3_aa: CASSERLDSAGNTIYF
clone_size: once; v_call: TRBV6-5; cdr3_length: 15; d_call: NA; j_call: TRBJ2-7; cdr3_nt: TGTGCCAGCAGTTATCGGACAGATGCTCCCTACGAGCAGTACTTC; cdr3_aa: CASSYRTDAPYEQYF
clone_size: few; v_call: TRBV7-6; cdr3_length: 17; d_call: TRBD2; j_call: TRBJ2-5; cdr3_nt: TGTGCCAGCAGCATAGTTCGGACTAGCGGGTTCCAAGAGACCCAGTACTTC; cdr3_aa: CASSIVRTSGFQETQYF